Following are 29 T cell receptor beta chains from one sample sequenced in a study of vaccination and CD4 T cells after COVID-19. The Oncomine TCR Beta short-read assay was applied to DNA of cultured CD4+ T cells. TCRdb reanalysed the PCR reads using MiXCR and keeps one entry per CDR3 protein. Among tens of thousands of distinct CDR3 sequences listed, approximately 32% were seen once. As to time point: late sampling 161 to 241 days after vaccination in a few convalescent patients. Specified treatment: approximately nine-day PBMC culture with coronavirus spike peptide pools or control peptides (ViraFEST assay). These receptors lack a known antigen. Here the sequenced sample was CD4+ T cells from blood, cultured in vitro, taken about 7 months after SARS-CoV-2 vaccination. These TCRs come from a human donor who had recovered from COVID-19.

V and J are TRBV20-1 and TRBJ1-4; D not resolved. CDR3 length equals 13 residues. The V gene's germline CDR1 is DFQATT and CDR2 SNEGSKA (reference sequence). With 0 bases removed from V and 8 bases from J, the gap between germline ends came to 10 bases. CDR3 amino acids: CSARDQDLEKLFF. The CDR3 DNA follows: TGCAGTGCTAGAGATCAGGACCTCGAAAAACTGTTTTTT.

The chain links TRBV20-1 to TRBJ2-3; weak D call: TRBD2 (5 bases). V was cut by 6 bases and J by 0 bases, with 13 bases left in between. The CDR3 is 14 amino acids. Germline assignment: CDR1 DFQATT and CDR2 SNEGSKA (reference sequence). CDR3 protein: CSAGPGFSTDTQYF. The CDR3 DNA reads as TGCAGTGCAGGCCCGGGATTCAGCACAGATACGCAGTATTTT.

This clonotype showed up just a few times. This chain connects TRBV4-1 to TRBJ1-6; D unclear. The V end lost 4 bases, the J end lost 6 bases, and 16 bases lay between the germline ends. Germline V gives CDR1 MGHRA, CDR2 YSYEKL. This CDR3 has 16 amino acids. The CDR3, as DNA: TGCGCCAGCAGCCCGCTCCGGGCGGGAACTAATTCACCCCTCCACTTT. Translating it yields CASSPLRAGTNSPLHF.

This clonotype was detected only a few times. The rearrangement joins TRBV6-1 to TRBJ2-1, with a tentative D call TRBD1 (5 bases). Germline V gene lookup returns CDR1 MNHNS and CDR2 SASEGT. V was shortened by 2 bases and J by 5 bases, with 10 bases between the two germline ends. This CDR3 has 14 amino acids. The CDR3 region is CASSEPTVNNEQFF. As DNA, the CDR3 is TGTGCCAGCAGTGAACCGACAGTAAACAATGAGCAGTTCTTC.

This chain uses TRBV20-1 with TRBJ2-3; the match to TRBD2 covers 10 bases. Unmatched junction bases numbered 7, after V lost 6 bases and J lost 4 bases. This CDR3 has 14 residues. The germline gives CDR1 DFQATT, CDR2 SNEGSKA (reference sequence). The CDR3 loop reads CSASLAGEADTQYF. DNA for the CDR3: TGCAGTGCCTCGCTAGCGGGAGAGGCAGATACGCAGTATTTT.

This clonotype showed up just once. The J gene is TRBJ1-1, the V gene TRBV10-3; no clear D. V was cut by 6 bases and J by 0 bases, with 8 bases left in between. Germline values: CDR1 ENHRY, CDR2 SYGVKD. This CDR3 comprises 13 residues. CDR3 amino acids: CAIRGMVNTEAFF. Written as DNA, the CDR3 is TGTGCCATCAGGGGGATGGTGAACACTGAAGCTTTCTTT.

V usage is TRBV11-3 and J usage is TRBJ2-5; weak D call: TRBD1 (5 bases). The CDR3 sequence is 14 residues long. The V gene's germline CDR1 is SGHNT and CDR2 YENEEA. V dropped 2 bases and J dropped 1 base, with 8 bases sitting between them. The DNA for the CDR3 is TGTGCCAGCAGCTTAAGGGGATCCCAAGAGACCCAGTACTTC. Its translation: CASSLRGSQETQYF.

The rearrangement joins TRBV9 to TRBJ2-5; perhaps TRBD1 as D (5 bases). Trimming cost V 0 bases and J 2 bases, with 8 bases left between them. CDR1 SGDLS and CDR2 YYNGEE come from the germline V gene. CDR3 length equals 14 residues. CDR3 residues: CASSVVAGQETQYF. CDR3 nucleotide sequence: TGTGCCAGCAGCGTAGTTGCAGGGCAAGAGACCCAGTACTTC.

This clonotype was counted a few times. The CDR3 DNA reads TGTGCCAGCAGAGCCCAGGGGCCTAGCACAGATACGCAGTATTTT. It yields the protein CASRAQGPSTDTQYF. The chain carries TRBV6-1 and TRBJ2-3; D is possibly TRBD1 (6 bases). This CDR3 has 15 residues. Germline loops: CDR1 MNHNS, CDR2 SASEGT. Trimming stripped 6 bases from V and 0 bases from J, with 13 bases between.

Only a few counts were recorded for this clonotype. The chain uses TRBV6-1 and TRBJ2-3; possible D gene TRBD1, 5 bases. The V gene lost 7 bases and the J gene lost 1 base, with 9 bases spanning the gap. CDR1 is MNHNS and CDR2 is SASEGT in the germline V gene. This CDR3 contains 13 residues. The CDR3 protein is CASIPRGTDTQYF. The CDR3 nucleotides read TGTGCCAGCATCCCCAGGGGCACAGATACGCAGTATTTT.

This clonotype has just a few counts. The chain employs TRBV6-1 and TRBJ1-1, with TRBD1 matching over 8 bases. J gave up 0 bases and V 6 bases, and 3 bases lay outside the gene matches. The germline gives CDR1 MNHNS, CDR2 SASEGT. This CDR3 has 14 residues. The CDR3 reads CASRTGAMNTEAFF. The CDR3 DNA sequence: TGTGCCAGCAGGACAGGGGCCATGAACACTGAAGCTTTCTTT.

The J gene is TRBJ2-5, the V gene TRBV20-1; possible D gene TRBD2, 5 bases. The V end was cut by 4 bases, the J end by 4 bases, with 10 bases between. CDR3 length: 12 residues. The germline gives CDR1 DFQATT, CDR2 SNEGSKA (reference sequence). CDR3: CSAMRGPETQYF. CDR3 DNA sequence: TGCAGTGCTATGAGAGGGCCAGAGACCCAGTACTTC.

This clonotype was detected only a few times. The chain joins TRBV28 to TRBJ1-2; D possibly corresponds to TRBD1 (5 bases). Germline V gene sequence: CDR1 MDHEN, CDR2 SYDVKM. The ends were cut back, 5 bases at V and 4 bases at J, with 14 bases in the middle. CDR3 length: 14 amino acids. This CDR3 is CASSPRNRLYGYTF. CDR3 nucleotides: TGTGCCAGCAGTCCCCGGAACAGGCTCTATGGCTACACCTTC.

This clonotype has only a few counts. One end of the junction does not line up with germline, which may come from a read error. This sequence joins TRBV7-7 and TRBJ2-7; 11 nucleotides line up with TRBD1. CDR1 and CDR2 from the germline V gene are SSHAT and FNYEAQ (reference sequence). This CDR3 comprises 17 residues. CDR3 in amino acids: CASSLGPGQGASYEQYF. The CDR3 nucleotides read TGTGCTAGCAGCTTAGGCCCCGGACAGGGGGCCTCCTACGAGCAGTACTTC.

This clonotype has a handful of counts. The chain uses TRBV7-9 and TRBJ2-1, with 10 positions matching TRBD2. V was pared by 2 bases and J by 5 bases, with 9 bases of the junction left unmatched. CDR1 SEHNR and CDR2 FQNEAQ come from the germline V gene (reference sequence). This CDR3 spans 17 amino acids. CDR3 residues: CASSLTGLAEWNNEQFF. The CDR3 DNA reads as TGTGCCAGCAGCTTAACTGGACTAGCGGAATGGAACAATGAGCAGTTCTTC. Full variable domain (missing parts from reference TRBV7-9 and TRBJ2-1): DTGVSQNPRHKITKRGQNVTFRCDPISEHNRLYWYRQTLGQGPEFLTYFQNEAQLEKSRLLSDRFSAERPKGSFSTLEIQRTEQGDSAMYLCASSLTGLAEWNNEQFFGPGTRLTVL.

This clonotype was observed a handful of times. CDR3 residues: CSASGTRAYEQYF. For the CDR3, the DNA is TGCAGTGCTAGTGGGACCCGAGCCTACGAGCAGTACTTC. The chain links TRBV20-1 to TRBJ2-7; D is perhaps TRBD1 or TRBD2 (5 bases each). Trimming cost V 3 bases and J 2 bases, with 11 bases left between them. This CDR3 has 13 amino acids. Germline V gene lookup returns CDR1 DFQATT and CDR2 SNEGSKA (reference sequence).

The rearrangement uses TRBV24-1 and TRBJ2-6; unclear D gene. Trimming removed 4 bases at V and 4 bases at J, with 7 bases between. Germline lookup yields CDR1 KGHDR and CDR2 SFDVKD. The CDR3 consists of 14 residues. Here the CDR3 reads CATSETQGANVLTF. CDR3 sequence (DNA): TGTGCCACCAGTGAAACCCAGGGGGCCAACGTCCTGACTTTC.

The chain employs TRBV7-2 and TRBJ2-7, with 13 bases matching TRBD2. From germline, CDR1 is SGHTA and CDR2 FQGNSA. This CDR3 is built from 17 residues. The junction had 13 bases not matched to a gene; V was cut back by 5 bases and J by 6 bases. Here the CDR3 DNA reads TGTGCCAGCAGCGTTGAACTAGCGGGGGGGCCTCCGGTCGAGCAGTACTTC. Amino acids: CASSVELAGGPPVEQYF.

This chain joins TRBV19 and TRBJ2-3, with 7 positions matching TRBD2. V shed 4 bases, J shed 1 base, and the junction held 2 bases outside the gene matches. Per the germline V gene, CDR1 is LNHDA and CDR2 is SQIVND (reference sequence). CDR3 size: 14 residues. CDR3: CASSRGGGTDTQYF. The CDR3 region has the DNA TGTGCCAGTAGTAGGGGGGGAGGCACAGATACGCAGTATTTT.

This chain connects TRBV7-3 to TRBJ2-3; the D is unclear. Trimming pared 5 bases from V and 4 bases from J, leaving 10 bases between. The CDR3 sequence is 13 residues long. Germline V gives CDR1 SGHTA, CDR2 FQGTGA. The CDR3 sequence is CASSLISPDTQYF. The DNA of the CDR3 is TGTGCCAGCAGCCTGATTAGCCCAGATACGCAGTATTTT. Full variable domain (missing parts from reference TRBV7-3 and TRBJ2-3): GAGVSQTPSNKVTEKGKYVELRCDPISGHTALYWYRQSLGQGPEFLIYFQGTGAADDSGLPNDRFFAVRPEGSVSTLKIQRTERGDSAVYLCASSLISPDTQYFGPGTRLTVL.

J is TRBJ2-3 and V is TRBV2; 7 nucleotides agree with TRBD1. The germline CDR1 and CDR2 sequences are SNHLY and FYNNEI. The CDR3 contains 17 residues. Trimming took 2 bases from V and 6 from J; bases not matched to a gene: 14. The CDR3 nucleotides read TGTGCCAGCAGTGAATGGCCGCGGACAGGCTACCCCGATACGCAGTATTTT. Amino acid sequence: CASSEWPRTGYPDTQYF.

This clonotype was picked up a small number of times. The rearrangement links TRBV20-1 to TRBJ2-7, with a weak D call TRBD2 (5 bases). The CDR3 is made up of 14 amino acids. The V gene's germline CDR1 is DFQATT and CDR2 SNEGSKA (reference sequence). Trimming shortened V by 2 bases and J by 2 bases, and 13 bases separated the two germline ends. In DNA, the CDR3 is TGCAGTGCTAGAAACGTACTAGTGCCCTACGAGCAGTACTTC. It translates to CSARNVLVPYEQYF.

The chain joins TRBV20-1 to TRBJ2-5; D is uncertain. The V end lost 0 bases, the J end lost 2 bases, and 13 bases lay between the germline ends. This CDR3 has 15 amino acids. Germline CDR1 and CDR2: DFQATT and SNEGSKA (reference sequence). The CDR3 region is CSARDPQRGQETQYF. The CDR3 region has the DNA TGCAGTGCTAGAGATCCCCAGCGAGGTCAAGAGACCCAGTACTTC.

The chain links TRBV28 to TRBJ2-3, with D possibly called TRBD1 or TRBD2 (5 bases each). The germline CDR1 and CDR2 sequences are MDHEN and SYDVKM. Trimming took 8 bases from V and 1 from J, leaving 7 bases between them. The CDR3 extends over 12 amino acids. The CDR3 region is CASRGRTDTQYF. The CDR3 DNA sequence: TGTGCCAGCCGGGGACGCACAGATACGCAGTATTTT.

The rearrangement joins TRBV24-1 to TRBJ2-1, with a tentative D call TRBD1 (7 bases). This CDR3 region has 15 residues. V lost 1 base, J lost 9 bases, and 15 bases lay in between. Germline loops: CDR1 KGHDR, CDR2 SFDVKD. The CDR3 sequence is CATSDFGRGAAEQFF. CDR3 bases: TGTGCCACCAGTGATTTTGGCAGGGGGGCTGCTGAGCAGTTCTTC.

The chain recombines TRBV7-9 with TRBJ1-2; D is ambiguous. This CDR3 comprises 18 residues. Germline CDR1 and CDR2: SEHNR and FQNEAQ (reference sequence). Trimming pared 3 bases from V and 5 bases from J, leaving 25 bases between. The CDR3 nucleotides are TGTGCCAGCAGCTTTCTGGCGAAAATGAGGGCGGAGAAATATGGCTACACCTTC. This codes for CASSFLAKMRAEKYGYTF.

The rearrangement joins TRBV5-1 to TRBJ2-1, with TRBD2 as a possible D gene (5 bases). The CDR3 has 12 residues. V shed 5 bases and J shed 11 bases, with 14 bases lying between them. Germline V CDR1 and CDR2: SGHRS, YFSETQ. The CDR3 loop is CASRVNSEKQFF. The DNA for the CDR3 is TGCGCCAGCAGGGTTAATAGCGAGAAGCAGTTCTTC.

Only a few counts were recorded for this clonotype. The CDR3 bases are TGTGCCAGCAGGAGGGACAGATTTAGCAATCAGCCCCAGCATTTT. Its translation: CASRRDRFSNQPQHF. The genes are TRBV6-1 and TRBJ1-5, with TRBD1 matching over 7 bases. The V gene end was trimmed by 6 bases and the J gene end by 0 bases; junction bases not matched to a gene: 5. This CDR3 has 15 amino acids. Germline V gene lookup returns CDR1 MNHNS and CDR2 SASEGT.

The V call is TRBV2, the J call TRBJ2-7, with 8 bases aligning to TRBD2. The junction had 8 bases not matched to a gene; V was cut back by 4 bases and J by 6 bases. Germline CDR1 reads SNHLY; CDR2 reads FYNNEI. The CDR3 has 14 residues. The CDR3 region is CASSGLALDTEQYF. CDR3 coding DNA: TGTGCCAGCAGTGGACTAGCGTTAGATACCGAGCAGTACTTC.